A selection of T cell receptor beta chains follows, all from one sample in a study of regulatory T cells in long-lasting Graves disease. TCRdb processed the multiplex PCR reads anew with MiXCR; each CDR3 protein has one entry. The data hold 680,000 or so distinct CDR3 sequences, with roughly 15% observed a single time. These data also formed part of another study, on T cells in Graves' hyperthyroidism and ophthalmopathy.

This specimen consisted of peripheral blood mononuclear cells (PBMCs), obtained at new diagnosis, from a patient treated with antithyroid drugs. These receptors all come from a woman in her 30s with Graves disease. CDR3s include the opening cysteine and the closing phenylalanine or tryptophan. A D gene is named only where the DNA matches it firmly. Only part of the rows carry a size: once, few, many, or a class if the clone is expanded.

V	size	D	J	CDR3	DNA
TRBV28	many	TRBD2	TRBJ2-7	CASRGLAGGLGYEQYF	TGTGCCAGCAGAGGACTAGCGGGAGGATTAGGCTACGAGCAGTACTTC
TRBV29-1	.	TRBD1	TRBJ2-3	CSVGNNRGLGHTQYF	TGCAGCGTCGGGAACAACAGGGGCTTGGGGCATACGCAGTATTTT
TRBV6-1	few	TRBD2	TRBJ2-3	CASSPGGGAGDTQYF	TGTGCCAGCAGTCCCGGGGGGGGAGCGGGGGATACGCAGTATTTT
TRBV7-2	many	.	TRBJ2-3	CASSPDTSTDTQYF	TGTGCCAGCAGCCCGGACACGAGCACAGATACGCAGTATTTT
TRBV7-3	many	.	TRBJ2-3	CASSLVASAPPQYF	TGTGCCAGCAGCTTAGTCGCTAGCGCCCCCCCACAGTATTTT
TRBV28	many	.	TRBJ2-7	CASSSTGLRSEQYF	TGTGCCAGCAGTTCAACAGGGTTGAGATCGGAGCAGTACTTC
TRBV30	few	TRBD1	TRBJ1-6	CAWGQVNSPLHF	TGTGCCTGGGGACAGGTTAATTCACCCCTCCACTTT
TRBV6-1	many	TRBD1	TRBJ1-1	CASSDRGLDTEAFF	TGTGCCAGCAGCGACAGGGGGCTGGACACTGAAGCTTTCTTT
TRBV14	few	.	TRBJ1-2	CASSHSMTRWSYTF	TGTGCCAGCAGCCACTCTATGACCAGGTGGAGCTACACCTTC
TRBV20-1	many	TRBD1	TRBJ1-1	CSARPPGQQNTEAFF	TGCAGTGCTAGACCGCCGGGACAGCAGAACACTGAAGCTTTCTTT
TRBV5-5	few	TRBD1	TRBJ1-4	CASSEQGVTNEKLFF	TGTGCCAGCAGCGAACAGGGGGTGACTAATGAAAAACTGTTTTTT
TRBV19	.	TRBD1	TRBJ2-1	CASSIGQGALYNEQFF	TGTGCCAGTAGTATAGGCCAGGGGGCTCTCTACAATGAGCAGTTCTTC
TRBV3-1	.	.	TRBJ2-2	CASSRLRELFF	TGTGCCAGCAGCCGCCTTCGGGAGCTGTTTTTT
TRBV7-2	few	TRBD1	TRBJ2-5	CASAIRQGWQETQYF	TGTGCCAGCGCAATCCGACAGGGCTGGCAAGAGACCCAGTACTTC
TRBV19	.	TRBD1	TRBJ2-7	CASSKETGDYEQYF	TGTGCCAGTAGTAAAGAGACAGGGGACTACGAGCAGTACTTC
TRBV5-1	many	.	TRBJ2-6	CASSLMSSSSGANVLTF	TGCGCCAGCAGCTTGATGTCCTCTAGCTCTGGGGCCAACGTCCTGACTTTC
TRBV20-1	many	TRBD2	TRBJ2-7	CSARDTGKRGERKEQYF	TGCAGTGCTAGAGATACGGGGAAGCGGGGGGAGAGGAAGGAGCAGTACTTC
TRBV6-1	.	TRBD1	TRBJ1-2	CASGKDRGLYGYTF	TGTGCCAGCGGAAAAGACAGGGGGCTCTATGGCTACACCTTC
TRBV6-1	.	TRBD2	TRBJ2-1	CASSRAGGGFNEQFF	TGTGCCAGCAGTCGAGCGGGAGGGGGCTTCAATGAGCAGTTCTTC
TRBV19	few	.	TRBJ1-5	CASSGQGLYSNQPQHF	TGTGCCAGTAGCGGTCAGGGCCTCTATAGCAATCAGCCCCAGCATTTT
TRBV20-1	few	.	TRBJ2-1	CSARDRSSAINEQFF	TGCAGTGCTAGAGATCGATCTAGCGCCATCAATGAGCAGTTCTTC
TRBV29-1	many	TRBD2	TRBJ2-1	CSVDSGRAYNEQFF	TGCAGCGTTGATAGCGGGAGGGCCTACAATGAGCAGTTCTTC
TRBV7-9	many	.	TRBJ1-5	CASSLSEGWQPQHF	TGTGCCAGCAGCTTATCTGAGGGGTGGCAGCCCCAGCATTTT